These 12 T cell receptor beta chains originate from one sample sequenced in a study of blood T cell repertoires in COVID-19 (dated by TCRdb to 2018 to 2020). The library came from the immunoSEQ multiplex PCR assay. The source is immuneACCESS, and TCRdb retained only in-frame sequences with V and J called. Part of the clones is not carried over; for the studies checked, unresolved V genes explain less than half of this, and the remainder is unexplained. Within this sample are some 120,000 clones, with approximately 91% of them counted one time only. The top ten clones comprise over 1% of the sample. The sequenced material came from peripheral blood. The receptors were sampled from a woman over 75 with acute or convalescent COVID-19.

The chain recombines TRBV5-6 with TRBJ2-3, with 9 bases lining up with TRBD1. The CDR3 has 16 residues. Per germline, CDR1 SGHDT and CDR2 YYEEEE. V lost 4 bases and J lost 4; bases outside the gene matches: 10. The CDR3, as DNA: TGTGCCAGCAGCCGAGGGGGACAGGGTCTTGCAGATACGCAGTATTTT. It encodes CASSRGGQGLADTQYF.

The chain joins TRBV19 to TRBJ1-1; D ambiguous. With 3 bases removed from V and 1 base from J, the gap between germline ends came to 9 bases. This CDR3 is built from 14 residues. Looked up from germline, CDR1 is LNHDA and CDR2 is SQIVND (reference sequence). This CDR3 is CASSINSPNTEAFF. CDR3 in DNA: TGTGCCAGTAGTATTAACAGCCCGAACACTGAAGCTTTCTTT.

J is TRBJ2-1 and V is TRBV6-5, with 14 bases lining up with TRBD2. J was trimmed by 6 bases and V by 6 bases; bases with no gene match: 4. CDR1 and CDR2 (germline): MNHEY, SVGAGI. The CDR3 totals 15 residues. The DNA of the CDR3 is TGTGCCAGCAGCCCAGGACTAGCGGGGGGCAATGAGCAGTTCTTC. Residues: CASSPGLAGGNEQFF.

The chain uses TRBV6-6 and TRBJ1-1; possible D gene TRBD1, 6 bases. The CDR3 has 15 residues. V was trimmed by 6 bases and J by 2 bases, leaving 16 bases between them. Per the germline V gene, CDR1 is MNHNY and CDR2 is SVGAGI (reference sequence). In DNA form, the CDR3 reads TGTGCCAGCAGACAACAGACGGACAGCAACACTGAAGCTTTCTTT. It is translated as CASRQQTDSNTEAFF.

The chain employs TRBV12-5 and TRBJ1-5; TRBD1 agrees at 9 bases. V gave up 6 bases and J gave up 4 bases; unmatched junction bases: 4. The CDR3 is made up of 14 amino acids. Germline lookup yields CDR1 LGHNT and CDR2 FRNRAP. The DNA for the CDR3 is TGTGCTAGTGGACCCGGACAGGGGAATCAGCCCCAGCATTTT. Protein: CASGPGQGNQPQHF.

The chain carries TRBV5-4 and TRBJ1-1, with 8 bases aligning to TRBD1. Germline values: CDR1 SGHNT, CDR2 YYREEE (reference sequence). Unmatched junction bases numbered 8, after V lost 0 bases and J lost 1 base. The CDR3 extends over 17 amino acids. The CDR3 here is CASSLAGGASRNTEAFF. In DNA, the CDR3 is TGTGCCAGCAGCTTGGCAGGGGGCGCGTCTAGGAACACTGAAGCTTTCTTT.

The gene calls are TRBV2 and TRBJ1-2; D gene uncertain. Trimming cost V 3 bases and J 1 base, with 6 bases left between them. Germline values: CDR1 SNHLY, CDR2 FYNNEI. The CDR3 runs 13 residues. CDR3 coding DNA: TGTGCCAGCAGTGACAGGTTTAACTATGGCTACACCTTC. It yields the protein CASSDRFNYGYTF.

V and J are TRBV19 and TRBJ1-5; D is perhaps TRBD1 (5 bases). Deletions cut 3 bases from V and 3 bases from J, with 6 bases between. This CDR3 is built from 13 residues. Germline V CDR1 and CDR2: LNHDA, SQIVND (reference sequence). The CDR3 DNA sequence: TGTGCCAGTAGTATGACAGACAATCAGCCCCAGCATTTT. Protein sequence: CASSMTDNQPQHF.

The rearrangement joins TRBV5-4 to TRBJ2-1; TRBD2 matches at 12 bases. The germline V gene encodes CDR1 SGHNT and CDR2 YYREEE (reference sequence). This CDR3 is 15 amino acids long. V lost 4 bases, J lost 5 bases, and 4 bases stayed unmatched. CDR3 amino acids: CASSLWTSGNNEQFF. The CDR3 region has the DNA TGTGCCAGCAGCCTATGGACTAGCGGGAACAATGAGCAGTTCTTC.

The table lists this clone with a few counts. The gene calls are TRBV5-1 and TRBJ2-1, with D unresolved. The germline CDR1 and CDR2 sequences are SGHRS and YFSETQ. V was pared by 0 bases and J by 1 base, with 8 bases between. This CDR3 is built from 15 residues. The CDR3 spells CASSLGGESYNEQFF. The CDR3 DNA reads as TGCGCCAGCAGCTTGGGAGGTGAATCCTACAATGAGCAGTTCTTC.

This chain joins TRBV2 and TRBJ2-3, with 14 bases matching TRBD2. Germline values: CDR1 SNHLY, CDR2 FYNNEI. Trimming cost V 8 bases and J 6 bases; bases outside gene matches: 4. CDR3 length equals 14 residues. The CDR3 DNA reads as TGTGCCAGCGGACTAGCGGGAGGAGCCGATACGCAGTATTTT. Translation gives CASGLAGGADTQYF.

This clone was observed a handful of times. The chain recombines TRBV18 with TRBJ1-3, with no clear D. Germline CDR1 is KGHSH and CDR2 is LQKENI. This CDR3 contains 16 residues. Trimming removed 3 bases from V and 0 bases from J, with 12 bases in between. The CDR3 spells CASSPSPPSSGNTIYF. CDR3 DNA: TGTGCCAGCTCACCTTCCCCCCCGAGCTCTGGAAACACCATATATTTT.